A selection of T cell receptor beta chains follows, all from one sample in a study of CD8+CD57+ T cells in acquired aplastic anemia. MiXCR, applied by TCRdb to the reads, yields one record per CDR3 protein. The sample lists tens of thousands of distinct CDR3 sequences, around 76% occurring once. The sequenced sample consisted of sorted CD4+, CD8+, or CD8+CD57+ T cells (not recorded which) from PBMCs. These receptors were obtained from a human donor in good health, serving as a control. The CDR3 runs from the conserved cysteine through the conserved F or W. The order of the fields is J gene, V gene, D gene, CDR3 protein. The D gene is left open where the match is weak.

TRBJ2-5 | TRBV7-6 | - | CASSPRFGETQYF
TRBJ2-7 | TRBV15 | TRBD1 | CATSNGQGPRPPYEQYF
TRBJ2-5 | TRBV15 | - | CATSPEKVRGETQYF
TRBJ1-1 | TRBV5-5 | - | CASRGGTEAFF
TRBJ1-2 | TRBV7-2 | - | CASSLAQEYGYTF
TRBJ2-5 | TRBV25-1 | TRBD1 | CASSDLGTGVTQYF
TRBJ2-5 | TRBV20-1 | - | CSGSLEYQETQYF
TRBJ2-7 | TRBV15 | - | CATGRWRSSYEQYF
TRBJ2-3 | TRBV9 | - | CASSAYTDTQYF
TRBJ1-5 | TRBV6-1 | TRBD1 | CASSRHGQANQPQHF
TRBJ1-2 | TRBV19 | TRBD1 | CASSIFRDRDNYGHTF
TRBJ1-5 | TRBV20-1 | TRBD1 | CSVGPQGTNQPQHF
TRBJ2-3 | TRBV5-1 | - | CASSFTDTQYF
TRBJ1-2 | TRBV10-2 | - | CASSESPDHYGYTF